Listed below are T cell receptor beta chains from one sample, sequenced in a study of T cells in Graves' hyperthyroidism and ophthalmopathy. Via MiXCR, TCRdb re-called the multiplex PCR reads, giving one row per CDR3 protein. This table has 600,000 or so distinct CDR3 sequences, around 42% appearing once. The sequenced sample consisted of peripheral blood or thyroid tissue (not recorded which). The receptors stem from a woman aged 18-29 years with Graves' hyperthyroidism. CDR3s include the opening cysteine and the closing phenylalanine or tryptophan. Fields, in order: clone size, J gene, V gene, D gene, CDR3 protein, CDR3 DNA. D genes are given only for firm matches. Part of the rows lack a size; the others show once, few, many or a class for expanded clones.

clone size: .
J gene: TRBJ1-4
V gene: TRBV15
D gene: .
CDR3 protein: CATSRSHGNEKLFF
CDR3 DNA: TGTGCCACCAGCAGATCACACGGGAATGAAAAACTGTTTTTT

clone size: many
J gene: TRBJ1-5
V gene: TRBV7-9
D gene: TRBD1
CDR3 protein: CASSRGQGSNQPQHF
CDR3 DNA: TGTGCCAGCAGCAGGGGGCAGGGGAGCAATCAGCCCCAGCATTTT

clone size: .
J gene: TRBJ2-5
V gene: TRBV10-3
D gene: TRBD1
CDR3 protein: CAISGGQGETQYF
CDR3 DNA: TGTGCCATCAGTGGGGGACAGGGAGAGACCCAGTACTTC

clone size: .
J gene: TRBJ1-2
V gene: TRBV10-2
D gene: .
CDR3 protein: CASSEGATNYGYTF
CDR3 DNA: TGCGCCAGCAGTGAGGGGGCGACAAACTATGGCTACACCTTC

clone size: .
J gene: TRBJ1-2
V gene: TRBV7-2
D gene: .
CDR3 protein: CASSLGGGAGYTF
CDR3 DNA: TGTGCCAGCAGCTTGGGTGGGGGTGCTGGCTACACCTTC

clone size: .
J gene: TRBJ2-7
V gene: TRBV10-3
D gene: TRBD1
CDR3 protein: CAINPGQGHYNEQYF
CDR3 DNA: TGTGCCATCAACCCGGGACAGGGTCACTACAATGAGCAGTACTTC

clone size: .
J gene: TRBJ1-4
V gene: TRBV7-2
D gene: .
CDR3 protein: CASSPAARVDEKLFF
CDR3 DNA: TGTGCCAGCAGTCCGGCCGCCAGGGTGGATGAAAAACTGTTTTTT

clone size: few
J gene: TRBJ1-4
V gene: TRBV11-2
D gene: .
CDR3 protein: CASSLEQGLATNEKLFF
CDR3 DNA: TGTGCCAGCAGCTTAGAGCAGGGGCTAGCAACTAATGAAAAACTGTTTTTT

clone size: many
J gene: TRBJ2-7
V gene: TRBV7-2
D gene: .
CDR3 protein: CASSWGAYEQYF
CDR3 DNA: TGTGCCAGCAGCTGGGGCGCCTACGAGCAGTACTTC

clone size: .
J gene: TRBJ2-7
V gene: TRBV7-6
D gene: .
CDR3 protein: CASSLIGTFAYEQYF
CDR3 DNA: TGTGCCAGCAGCTTAATAGGGACATTTGCCTACGAGCAGTACTTC

clone size: .
J gene: TRBJ1-2
V gene: TRBV9
D gene: .
CDR3 protein: CASSYSEGTAYGYTF
CDR3 DNA: TGTGCCAGCAGTTACTCGGAGGGGACCGCCTATGGCTACACCTTC

clone size: many
J gene: TRBJ1-2
V gene: TRBV29-1
D gene: .
CDR3 protein: CSANRDRANYGYTF
CDR3 DNA: TGCAGCGCCAACCGGGACCGAGCTAACTATGGCTACACCTTC

clone size: .
J gene: TRBJ2-2
V gene: TRBV2
D gene: .
CDR3 protein: CASSGAGRWTGELFF
CDR3 DNA: TGTGCCAGCAGTGGGGCAGGGAGGTGGACCGGGGAGCTGTTTTTT

clone size: many
J gene: TRBJ2-5
V gene: TRBV10-3
D gene: TRBD2
CDR3 protein: CATGGSETQYF
CDR3 DNA: TGTGCCACCGGCGGGAGCGAGACCCAGTACTTC

clone size: .
J gene: TRBJ1-6
V gene: TRBV5-4
D gene: .
CDR3 protein: CASMRQDNSPLHF
CDR3 DNA: TGTGCCAGTATGAGACAGGATAATTCACCCCTCCACTTT

clone size: few
J gene: TRBJ1-2
V gene: TRBV2
D gene: .
CDR3 protein: CASRLNGGYGYTF
CDR3 DNA: TGTGCCAGCAGACTTAACGGGGGTTATGGCTACACCTTC

clone size: many
J gene: TRBJ1-4
V gene: TRBV7-2
D gene: .
CDR3 protein: CASRQREKLFF
CDR3 DNA: TGTGCCAGCCGACAGAGGGAAAAACTGTTTTTT

clone size: .
J gene: TRBJ2-2
V gene: TRBV11-2
D gene: TRBD1
CDR3 protein: CASSATGGGTNTGELFF
CDR3 DNA: TGTGCCAGCAGCGCGACAGGGGGCGGTACAAACACCGGGGAGCTGTTTTTT

clone size: .
J gene: TRBJ2-5
V gene: TRBV25-1
D gene: TRBD2
CDR3 protein: CARAAGGYQETQYF
CDR3 DNA: TGTGCTCGAGCAGCGGGAGGGTACCAAGAGACCCAGTACTTC

clone size: .
J gene: TRBJ1-4
V gene: TRBV7-9
D gene: TRBD1
CDR3 protein: CASSPTGPHEKLFF
CDR3 DNA: TGTGCCAGCAGCCCGACAGGGCCGCACGAAAAACTGTTTTTT

clone size: .
J gene: TRBJ1-2
V gene: TRBV6-2/TRBV6-3
D gene: .
CDR3 protein: CASSYEPQYRDYGYTF
CDR3 DNA: TGTGCCAGCAGTTACGAACCACAATACAGGGACTATGGCTACACCTTC

clone size: .
J gene: TRBJ1-1
V gene: TRBV29-1
D gene: .
CDR3 protein: CSVQQGREAFF
CDR3 DNA: TGCAGCGTGCAGCAGGGGCGGGAAGCTTTCTTT

clone size: few
J gene: TRBJ1-5
V gene: TRBV29-1
D gene: .
CDR3 protein: CSVGHINQPQHF
CDR3 DNA: TGCAGCGTTGGACACATCAATCAGCCCCAGCATTTT

clone size: many
J gene: TRBJ1-1
V gene: TRBV7-9
D gene: .
CDR3 protein: CASTSDLYTEAFF
CDR3 DNA: TGTGCCAGCACCTCGGACCTCTACACTGAAGCTTTCTTT

clone size: few
J gene: TRBJ2-5
V gene: TRBV19
D gene: .
CDR3 protein: CATNGGPETQYF
CDR3 DNA: TGTGCCACCAATGGAGGGCCAGAGACCCAGTACTTC

clone size: .
J gene: TRBJ1-1
V gene: TRBV12-3/TRBV12-4
D gene: .
CDR3 protein: CASKRQITEAFF
CDR3 DNA: TGTGCCAGCAAACGACAGATAACTGAAGCTTTCTTT

clone size: .
J gene: TRBJ1-2
V gene: TRBV25-1
D gene: .
CDR3 protein: CASSRRTEYDGYTF
CDR3 DNA: TGTGCCAGCAGTCGTCGGACGGAATACGATGGCTACACCTTC

clone size: .
J gene: TRBJ2-7
V gene: TRBV10-3
D gene: TRBD2
CDR3 protein: CASSLPSGGAWAQYF
CDR3 DNA: TGTGCCAGCAGTTTGCCTAGCGGGGGAGCCTGGGCTCAGTACTTC

clone size: .
J gene: TRBJ2-2
V gene: TRBV7-9
D gene: .
CDR3 protein: CASSSPADYLLGELFF
CDR3 DNA: TGTGCCAGCAGCTCCCCAGCTGACTATCTGTTGGGGGAGCTGTTTTTT

clone size: .
J gene: TRBJ1-1
V gene: TRBV10-3
D gene: TRBD1
CDR3 protein: CASSYGGQAGVTEAFF
CDR3 DNA: TGTGCCAGCAGTTACGGTGGACAGGCCGGTGTGACTGAAGCTTTCTTT

clone size: .
J gene: TRBJ1-4
V gene: TRBV2
D gene: .
CDR3 protein: CASSGRDGEGEKLFF
CDR3 DNA: TGTGCCAGCAGTGGCCGGGACGGAGAGGGCGAAAAACTGTTTTTT

clone size: few
J gene: TRBJ2-7
V gene: TRBV7-6
D gene: .
CDR3 protein: CASSPRGASYEQYF
CDR3 DNA: TGTGCCAGCAGTCCCCGGGGAGCCTCCTACGAGCAGTACTTC

clone size: many
J gene: TRBJ2-2
V gene: TRBV2
D gene: .
CDR3 protein: CASSFGAGTGELFF
CDR3 DNA: TGTGCCAGCAGTTTCGGGGCGGGCACCGGGGAGCTGTTTTTT

clone size: .
J gene: TRBJ1-1
V gene: TRBV6-5
D gene: .
CDR3 protein: CASSLMGGGNTEAFF
CDR3 DNA: TGTGCCAGCAGTTTAATGGGAGGGGGGAACACTGAAGCTTTCTTT

clone size: many
J gene: TRBJ1-1
V gene: TRBV19
D gene: .
CDR3 protein: CASSFGRLLNTEAFF
CDR3 DNA: TGTGCCAGTAGTTTCGGACGGCTCCTGAACACTGAAGCTTTCTTT

clone size: .
J gene: TRBJ1-2
V gene: TRBV20-1
D gene: TRBD1
CDR3 protein: CSATHVNRGAYGYTF
CDR3 DNA: TGCAGTGCTACACACGTTAACAGGGGGGCCTATGGCTACACCTTC

clone size: .
J gene: TRBJ1-2
V gene: TRBV20-1
D gene: .
CDR3 protein: CSASGYGYTF
CDR3 DNA: TGCAGTGCTAGTGGGTATGGCTACACCTTC

clone size: many
J gene: TRBJ1-6
V gene: TRBV9
D gene: .
CDR3 protein: CASSVKGQNSPLHF
CDR3 DNA: TGTGCCAGCAGCGTGAAGGGGCAGAATTCACCCCTCCACTTT

clone size: .
J gene: TRBJ1-1
V gene: TRBV25-1
D gene: TRBD1
CDR3 protein: CASSFSGTAISAFF
CDR3 DNA: TGTGCCAGCAGTTTCTCCGGGACAGCCATCTCAGCTTTCTTT

clone size: .
J gene: TRBJ2-6
V gene: TRBV7-3
D gene: TRBD1
CDR3 protein: CASSFRTGATGANVLTF
CDR3 DNA: TGTGCCAGCAGCTTTCGGACAGGGGCTACTGGGGCCAACGTCCTGACTTTC

clone size: few
J gene: TRBJ1-2
V gene: TRBV19
D gene: .
CDR3 protein: CASSIKTASVYGYTF
CDR3 DNA: TGTGCCAGTAGTATAAAAACGGCTTCTGTTTATGGCTACACCTTC

clone size: .
J gene: TRBJ2-2
V gene: TRBV10-2
D gene: .
CDR3 protein: CASIGLLGRGELFF
CDR3 DNA: TGTGCCAGTATAGGGCTACTGGGCCGCGGGGAGCTGTTTTTT

clone size: .
J gene: TRBJ1-5
V gene: TRBV10-3
D gene: TRBD1
CDR3 protein: CAPGGGSNQPQHF
CDR3 DNA: TGTGCTCCAGGGGGAGGTAGCAATCAGCCCCAGCATTTT

clone size: .
J gene: TRBJ1-1
V gene: TRBV14
D gene: .
CDR3 protein: CASSPGLLAFF
CDR3 DNA: TGTGCCAGCAGCCCGGGACTTCTTGCTTTCTTT

clone size: few
J gene: TRBJ2-5
V gene: TRBV7-8
D gene: .
CDR3 protein: CASTRSGGYETQYF
CDR3 DNA: TGTGCCAGCACCCGGTCCGGAGGGTACGAGACCCAGTACTTC

clone size: .
J gene: TRBJ1-2
V gene: TRBV14
D gene: .
CDR3 protein: CASSQGRGDGYTF
CDR3 DNA: TGTGCCAGCAGCCAAGGCAGGGGTGATGGCTACACCTTC

clone size: .
J gene: TRBJ2-5
V gene: TRBV30
D gene: .
CDR3 protein: CAWSVGLWETQYF
CDR3 DNA: TGTGCCTGGTCTGTTGGGCTCTGGGAGACCCAGTACTTC

clone size: many
J gene: TRBJ1-5
V gene: TRBV15
D gene: .
CDR3 protein: CATSREEDQPQHF
CDR3 DNA: TGTGCCACCAGCAGAGAGGAGGATCAGCCCCAGCATTTT

clone size: .
J gene: TRBJ1-4
V gene: TRBV7-9
D gene: .
CDR3 protein: CASSPKPGINEKLFF
CDR3 DNA: TGTGCCAGCAGCCCCAAGCCCGGGATTAATGAAAAACTGTTTTTT

clone size: many
J gene: TRBJ1-2
V gene: TRBV24-1
D gene: TRBD1
CDR3 protein: CATSERTGNYGYTF
CDR3 DNA: TGTGCCACCAGTGAACGGACAGGGAACTATGGCTACACCTTC

clone size: .
J gene: TRBJ1-6
V gene: TRBV2
D gene: TRBD1
CDR3 protein: CARSGTGESYNSPLHF
CDR3 DNA: TGTGCCAGAAGTGGGACAGGGGAATCCTATAATTCACCCCTCCACTTT

clone size: few
J gene: TRBJ1-4
V gene: TRBV7-8
D gene: .
CDR3 protein: CASSWLVTNEKLFF
CDR3 DNA: TGTGCCAGCAGCTGGTTGGTAACTAATGAAAAACTGTTTTTT

clone size: many
J gene: TRBJ1-5
V gene: TRBV19
D gene: .
CDR3 protein: CASSIAGNQPQHF
CDR3 DNA: TGTGCCAGTAGTATAGCAGGGAACCAGCCCCAGCATTTT

clone size: .
J gene: TRBJ2-7
V gene: TRBV2
D gene: TRBD1
CDR3 protein: CASSRQGLVYEQYF
CDR3 DNA: TGTGCCAGCAGCCGACAGGGTTTGGTATACGAGCAGTACTTC